The rows below give T cell receptor beta chains drawn from one sample of a study of early T cells in non-severe SARS-CoV-2 infection. MiXCR, applied by TCRdb to the 5' RACE reads, yields one record per CDR3 protein. The profile shows roughly 40,000 distinct CDR3 sequences, 4% of them singletons. Sequencing input: whole blood. These receptors were taken from an adult who was a healthcare worker with PCR-confirmed SARS-CoV-2 infection or an uninfected control (not recorded which). CDR3s include the opening cysteine and the closing phenylalanine or tryptophan. D genes are given only for firm matches. Not every row has a clone size; where given, it reads once, few, many or a size class.

>NA|TRBJ2-5|many|TRBV14
CASSQARKTQYF
TGTGCCAGCAGCCAAGCTCGTAAGACCCAGTACTTC
>NA|TRBJ2-3|many|TRBV5-1
CASSFTGDGTDTQYF
TGCGCCAGCAGCTTTACGGGGGATGGCACAGATACGCAGTATTTT
>TRBD2|TRBJ2-2|NA|TRBV11-2
CASTRPGLAVNTGELFF
TGTGCCAGCACCCGCCCGGGACTAGCAGTGAACACCGGGGAGCTGTTTTTT
>NA|TRBJ2-4|few|TRBV3-1
CASSQAGNIQYF
TGTGCCAGCAGCCAAGCCGGGAACATTCAGTACTTC
>TRBD1|TRBJ2-1|NA|TRBV20-1
CSAPKGASYNEQFF
TGCAGTGCCCCCAAGGGGGCCTCCTACAATGAGCAGTTCTTC
>NA|TRBJ2-3|few|TRBV7-6
CASSSETAQDTQYF
TGTGCCAGCAGCTCAGAGACAGCGCAAGATACGCAGTATTTT
>TRBD2|TRBJ2-7|many|TRBV7-8
CASSWGGYEQYF
TGTGCCAGCAGTTGGGGGGGCTACGAGCAGTACTTC
>NA|TRBJ2-2|many|TRBV3-1
CASSRSQTHTGELFF
TGTGCCAGCAGCCGGTCACAGACCCACACCGGGGAGCTGTTTTTT
>NA|TRBJ1-1|many|TRBV7-6
CASSLAGVTEAFF
TGTGCCAGCAGCTTAGCAGGGGTCACTGAAGCTTTCTTT
>NA|TRBJ1-4|NA|TRBV5-1
CASSLTIGATNEKLFF
TGCGCCAGCAGCTTGACGATAGGGGCAACTAATGAAAAACTGTTTTTT
>NA|TRBJ2-1|many|TRBV5-4
CASSLTLDNEQFF
TGTGCCAGCTCCCTGACTCTTGACAATGAGCAGTTCTTC
>NA|TRBJ2-1|many|TRBV5-6
CASSSQPGLTGYEQFF
TGTGCCAGCAGCTCACAACCGGGACTGACTGGTTATGAGCAGTTCTTC
>TRBD2|TRBJ2-2|many|TRBV10-2
CASTTVSRLAGVTGELFF
TGCGCCAGCACCACGGTTTCCAGACTAGCGGGAGTTACCGGGGAGCTGTTTTTT
>NA|TRBJ1-1|many|TRBV4-1
CASSQDWGGTEAFF
TGCGCCAGCAGCCAAGATTGGGGGGGGACTGAAGCTTTCTTT
>NA|TRBJ2-1|many|TRBV5-1
CASSLRGPFYNEQFF
TGCGCCAGCAGCTTGCGGGGCCCCTTTTACAATGAGCAGTTCTTC
>TRBD1|TRBJ2-1|many|TRBV7-9
CASSFTGGVSYNEQFF
TGTGCCAGCAGCTTCACAGGGGGCGTCTCCTACAATGAGCAGTTCTTC
>NA|TRBJ2-5|many|TRBV5-1
CASSQRYQETQYF
TGCGCCAGCAGTCAAAGGTATCAAGAGACCCAGTACTTC
>NA|TRBJ1-5|many|TRBV12-3/TRBV12-4
CASSLGGDTEGNQPQHF
TGTGCCAGCAGTTTAGGGGGCGACACGGAAGGCAATCAGCCCCAGCATTTT
>NA|TRBJ2-3|many|TRBV5-1
CASSRTSGLTGGTDTQYF
TGCGCCAGCAGCAGAACTAGCGGGTTGACAGGGGGCACAGATACGCAGTATTTT
>TRBD2|TRBJ2-3|many|TRBV5-1
CASSLGTSEDTQYF
TGCGCCAGCAGTCTTGGGACTAGTGAGGATACGCAGTATTTT
>NA|TRBJ1-1|once|TRBV29-1
CSVVGGAEAFF
TGCAGCGTTGTCGGGGGAGCTGAAGCTTTCTTT
>NA|TRBJ2-3|many|TRBV20-1
CSAPDPQGSTDTQYF
TGCAGTGCTCCCGACCCCCAGGGGAGCACAGATACGCAGTATTTT
>NA|TRBJ2-7|many|TRBV13
CASSLSLEFYEQYF
TGTGCCAGCAGCTTATCGCTAGAGTTCTACGAGCAGTACTTC
>TRBD1|TRBJ2-1|many|TRBV7-8
CASSLARTGSERFF
TGTGCCAGCAGCTTAGCTAGGACAGGGTCTGAGCGTTTCTTC
>TRBD2|TRBJ2-1|many|TRBV3-1
CASSHTGTSGRDEQFF
TGTGCCAGCAGCCATACCGGGACTAGCGGGAGAGATGAGCAGTTCTTC
>NA|TRBJ2-5|many|TRBV4-1
CASSQGLVETQYF
TGCGCCAGCAGCCAAGGACTGGTGGAGACCCAGTACTTC
>NA|TRBJ1-1|few|TRBV18
CASSRIEDTEAFF
TGTGCCAGCTCCCGGATCGAGGACACTGAAGCTTTCTTT
>NA|TRBJ1-5|many|TRBV6-1
CASSSHGAQPQHF
TGTGCCAGCAGTAGCCACGGAGCCCAGCCCCAGCATTTT
>NA|TRBJ1-4|many|TRBV12-3/TRBV12-4
CASSPASRAEKLFF
TGTGCCAGCAGTCCTGCCAGTAGGGCGGAAAAACTGTTTTTT
>NA|TRBJ1-1|NA|TRBV7-9
CASSPSRGGNSNTEAFF
TGTGCCAGCAGCCCCAGTAGGGGGGGGAACTCAAATACTGAAGCTTTCTTT
>NA|TRBJ2-7|many|TRBV25-1
CASSETWGGGYEQYF
TGTGCCAGCAGTGAAACCTGGGGCGGCGGCTACGAGCAGTACTTC
>TRBD1|TRBJ1-6|many|TRBV27
CASSFRDSYNSPLHF
TGTGCCAGCAGTTTTCGGGACAGCTATAATTCACCCCTCCACTTT
>NA|TRBJ2-1|many|TRBV3-1
CASSQDTAAYNEQFF
TGTGCCAGCAGCCAAGATACAGCCGCCTACAATGAGCAGTTCTTC
>NA|TRBJ2-2|NA|TRBV6-5
CASSYWADPTGELFF
TGTGCCAGCAGTTACTGGGCTGATCCCACCGGGGAGCTGTTTTTT
>NA|TRBJ1-5|many|TRBV9
CASSEQGKDQPQHF
TGTGCCAGCAGCGAACAGGGTAAGGATCAGCCCCAGCATTTT
>NA|TRBJ2-1|many|TRBV20-1
CSAIVHNEQFF
TGCAGTGCTATCGTCCACAATGAGCAGTTCTTC
>TRBD2|TRBJ2-1|many|TRBV12-3/TRBV12-4
CASNRRAASGYFYNEQFF
TGTGCCAGCAACCGAAGGGCGGCTAGCGGGTACTTCTACAATGAGCAGTTCTTC
>NA|TRBJ2-7|many|TRBV27
CASSLAGTPAYEQYF
TGTGCCAGCAGTTTAGCCGGGACTCCCGCCTACGAGCAGTACTTC
>NA|TRBJ1-1|many|TRBV3-1
CASSQAQGSEAFF
TGTGCCAGCAGCCAAGCGCAGGGATCTGAAGCTTTCTTT
>NA|TRBJ2-3|NA|TRBV5-6
CASSSVNVRSADTQYF
TGTGCCAGCAGCTCCGTCAATGTCCGGAGTGCAGATACGCAGTATTTT
>NA|TRBJ1-1|few|TRBV7-6
CASSLDARMNTEAFF
TGTGCCAGCAGCTTAGACGCGCGAATGAACACTGAAGCTTTCTTT
>TRBD1|TRBJ2-1|few|TRBV4-1
CASSQDPTGSPIGEQFF
TGCGCCAGCAGCCAGGACCCGACAGGGTCGCCAATCGGTGAGCAGTTCTTC
>NA|TRBJ2-7|many|TRBV29-1
CSVKSDGPYEQYF
TGCAGCGTCAAGTCGGACGGGCCCTACGAGCAGTACTTC
>TRBD2|TRBJ2-5|many|TRBV20-1
CSWTSRGLETQYF
TGCAGTTGGACTAGCAGGGGATTAGAGACCCAGTACTTC
>TRBD1|TRBJ1-1|many|TRBV3-1
CASSPTGVMNTEAFF
TGTGCCAGCAGCCCTACAGGGGTAATGAACACTGAAGCTTTCTTT
>NA|TRBJ1-5|many|TRBV27
CASSFSGRGGNQPQHF
TGTGCCAGCAGTTTTTCAGGGAGGGGAGGCAATCAGCCCCAGCATTTT
>TRBD1|TRBJ2-1|NA|TRBV7-3
CASSPRGTDGQFF
TGTGCCAGCAGCCCAAGAGGGACAGATGGGCAGTTCTTC
>NA|TRBJ2-7|many|TRBV5-1
CASSLDRADEQYF
TGCGCCAGCAGCTTGGACAGGGCTGACGAGCAGTACTTC
>NA|TRBJ2-5|many|TRBV7-9
CASGGFQETQYF
TGTGCCAGCGGGGGATTCCAAGAGACCCAGTACTTC
>NA|TRBJ2-3|many|TRBV12-3/TRBV12-4
CASSPRSFTSTDTQYF
TGTGCCAGCAGTCCGCGGTCGTTTACTAGCACAGATACGCAGTATTTT
>NA|TRBJ1-2|few|TRBV7-3
CASSLAFYGYTF
TGTGCCAGCAGCTTGGCCTTCTATGGCTACACCTTC
>NA|TRBJ1-5|many|TRBV20-1
CSAPFGGGKNQPQHF
TGCAGTGCCCCTTTCGGCGGGGGGAAAAATCAGCCCCAGCATTTT
>NA|TRBJ1-1|NA|TRBV11-2
CASSSQGSGMNTEAFF
TGTGCCAGCAGTTCCCAGGGATCAGGGATGAACACTGAAGCTTTCTTT
>NA|TRBJ2-3|many|TRBV7-8
CASSPGTDTQYF
TGTGCCAGCAGCCCCGGTACAGATACGCAGTATTTT
>TRBD1|TRBJ1-2|many|TRBV12-3/TRBV12-4
CASSISVQGIGGYTF
TGTGCCAGCAGCATAAGCGTACAGGGGATTGGTGGCTACACCTTC
>TRBD2|TRBJ2-2|few|TRBV11-3
CASSQGTSGGELFF
TGTGCCAGCAGCCAAGGGACTAGCGGCGGGGAGCTGTTTTTT
>NA|TRBJ2-1|many|TRBV27
CASSTYNEQFF
TGTGCCAGCAGTACATACAATGAGCAGTTCTTC